These 27 T cell receptor beta chains were all obtained from the same sample, sequenced in a study of Graves' ophthalmopathy and Graves' hyperthyroidism. Amplification of the TCR beta CDR3 regions used RNA transcripts (as template). HTBI primers were used in a first-round RT-PCR, which preceded a second-round multiplex PCR. Each CDR3 protein gets one entry after TCRdb re-called the multiplex PCR reads with MiXCR. The sample yields about 400,000 distinct CDR3 sequences, roughly 18% seen once. Sample: peripheral blood. These receptors came from a woman under 30 with Graves' ophthalmopathy.

This clonotype was seen repeatedly, ten times or more. The J gene is TRBJ1-5, the V gene TRBV28, with TRBD1 matching over 8 bases. This CDR3 is 16 amino acids long. Germline CDR1 is MDHEN and CDR2 is SYDVKM. V was clipped by 3 bases and J by 3 bases; unmatched bases: 7. CDR3 in amino acids: CASSLPGQEFNQPQHF. The CDR3 DNA sequence: TGTGCCAGCAGTTTGCCGGGACAGGAATTCAATCAGCCCCAGCATTTT.

There are many counts of this clonotype. The chain joins TRBV6-1 to TRBJ1-6; unclear D gene. This CDR3 region has 12 residues. Germline CDR1 is MNHNS and CDR2 is SASEGT. Trimming removed 8 bases at V and 9 bases at J, with 11 bases between. The CDR3 loop is CASGRTLSPLHF. The CDR3 DNA is TGTGCCAGCGGTCGGACCCTTTCACCCCTCCACTTT.

This clonotype was counted ten times or more. This rearrangement joins TRBV20-1 to TRBJ2-7; TRBD1 aligns across 7 bases. CDR1 DFQATT and CDR2 SNEGSKA come from the germline V gene (reference sequence). The CDR3 is made up of 14 amino acids. Unmatched junction bases numbered 11, after V lost 7 bases and J lost 2 bases. As DNA, the CDR3 is TGCAGTGGAATAAGAAGGGGGCTGACCTACGAGCAGTACTTC. This translates into CSGIRRGLTYEQYF.

This clonotype has at least ten counts. The rearrangement links TRBV7-2 to TRBJ1-1; 8 nucleotides align to TRBD1. This CDR3 region has 15 residues. Germline loops: CDR1 SGHTA, CDR2 FQGNSA. J lost 0 bases, V lost 4 bases, and 4 bases had no gene match. As DNA, the CDR3 is TGTGCCAGCAGCTCGAGGACAGGGCTGAACACTGAAGCTTTCTTT. Its translation: CASSSRTGLNTEAFF.

This clonotype was picked up many times. V usage is TRBV15 and J usage is TRBJ1-5, with a weak D call TRBD1 (5 bases). The CDR3 spans 17 residues. Trimming took off 1 base at V and 4 bases at J, with 17 bases between the two ends. In germline, CDR1 is LNHNV, CDR2 YYDKDF (reference sequence). CDR3: CATSRAETGQRNQPQHF. CDR3 nucleotides: TGTGCCACCAGCAGAGCCGAGACGGGGCAACGTAATCAGCCCCAGCATTTT.

Ten or more counts support this clonotype. V usage is TRBV11-2 and J usage is TRBJ2-7; 8 bases are a match to TRBD2. Germline V gene lookup returns CDR1 SGHAT and CDR2 FQNNGV. Losses at the gene ends were 6 bases for V and 3 bases for J; bases not matched to a gene: 10. This CDR3 spans 15 amino acids. CDR3 region: CASSAAGETYYEQYF. In DNA, the CDR3 is TGTGCCAGCAGTGCAGCGGGAGAAACCTACTACGAGCAGTACTTC.

This chain's CDR3 is CASSYTKATYEQYF. The CDR3, as DNA: TGTGCCAGCAGTTACACCAAAGCGACCTACGAGCAGTACTTC. The chain has TRBV6-5 and TRBJ2-7; D ambiguous. Germline values: CDR1 MNHEY, CDR2 SVGAGI. The CDR3 runs to 14 residues. V lost 2 bases to trimming and J lost 2 bases, with 10 bases between them.

This chain links TRBV11-1 with TRBJ1-1; tentative D call: TRBD1 (5 bases). V lost 3 bases and J lost 11, with 16 bases in between. The germline gives CDR1 SGHAT, CDR2 FQDESV (reference sequence). This CDR3 has 13 amino acids. CDR3 coding DNA: TGTGCCAGCAGCTTGGTGGGGACTCTACGGGCTTTCTTT. This sequence encodes CASSLVGTLRAFF.

This clonotype has ten or more counts. This chain connects TRBV28 to TRBJ2-2; 7 bases line up with TRBD2. The CDR3 is 13 amino acids. The V segment lost 8 bases and the J segment 5 bases; nucleotides outside the gene matches: 5. CDR1 and CDR2 from the germline V gene are MDHEN and SYDVKM. The CDR3 DNA reads as TGTGCCAGCGATTGGGGGGGGACCGGGGAGCTGTTTTTT. Its protein product is CASDWGGTGELFF.

This clonotype was detected ten times or more. The gene calls are TRBV4-2 and TRBJ2-4, with 11 bases aligning to TRBD2. The length of the CDR3 is 18 residues. Trimming removed 0 bases from V and 11 bases from J; junction bases left unmatched: 15. Germline assignment: CDR1 LGHNA and CDR2 YNFKEQ. This CDR3 reads CASSQDIGLSTSGELQYF. DNA of the CDR3: TGTGCCAGCAGCCAAGATATAGGTCTGTCGACTAGCGGGGAGCTTCAGTACTTC.

This clonotype was found a few times. J is TRBJ1-2 and V is TRBV29-1, with D perhaps matching TRBD1 (6 bases). This CDR3 is 13 amino acids long. Per the germline V gene, CDR1 is SQVTM and CDR2 is ANQGSEA. Trimming left V 7 bases short and J 4 bases short, with 16 bases between. This CDR3 is CSALGGRTYGYTF. DNA of the CDR3: TGCAGCGCCCTTGGGGGCAGGACCTATGGCTACACCTTC.

This clonotype was seen repeatedly, ten times or more. A much more abundant neighbour one base away suggests this may be a read error. The gene calls are TRBV6-5 and TRBJ2-5; D could derive from TRBD1 or TRBD2 (5 bases each). Germline V CDR1 and CDR2: MNHEY, SVGAGI. The CDR3 spans 16 residues. The V gene lost 2 bases and the J gene lost 0 bases, with 13 bases spanning the gap. CDR3 DNA sequence: TGTGCCAGCAGTTACCCCGGTGGGACGTACCAAGAGACCCAGTACTTC. Protein sequence: CASSYPGGTYQETQYF.

This clonotype came up many times. V and J are TRBV28 and TRBJ1-2; perhaps TRBD1 as D (5 bases). Germline V gene data show CDR1 as MDHEN and CDR2 as SYDVKM. Trimming left V 6 bases short and J 1 base short, with 9 bases between. CDR3 length: 13 residues. The DNA of the CDR3 is TGTGCCAGCAGCGAGGGGTTTAACTATGGCTACACCTTC. Translating it yields CASSEGFNYGYTF.

This clonotype showed up many times. The V and J genes are TRBV28 and TRBJ2-4, with 9 positions matching TRBD1. The J segment lost 3 bases and the V segment lost 3 bases, leaving 6 bases of the junction unmatched. CDR3 length: 16 amino acids. The germline V gene has CDR1 MDHEN and CDR2 SYDVKM. The CDR3 DNA sequence: TGTGCCAGCAGTTTCTTAACAGGGGGCGTCAAAAACATTCAGTACTTC. Its protein is CASSFLTGGVKNIQYF.

The chain links TRBV5-1 to TRBJ2-5; D might be TRBD1 or TRBD2, each matching 5 bases. Germline V gene sequence: CDR1 SGHRS, CDR2 YFSETQ. This CDR3 is 13 amino acids long. The V gene lost 7 bases and the J gene lost 1 base, with 11 bases spanning the gap. CDR3 in DNA: TGCGCCAGCTCGAGAGGGACCCAAGAGACCCAGTACTTC. This gives the protein CASSRGTQETQYF.

This clonotype showed up many times. This chain connects TRBV4-2 to TRBJ1-1, with a tentative D call TRBD1 (6 bases). V was cut by 8 bases and J by 8 bases, with 15 bases left in between. Per germline, CDR1 LGHNA and CDR2 YNFKEQ. The CDR3 runs to 12 residues. The CDR3 DNA is TGTGCCAGCTGGGGGGGAGGGACAGAAGCTTTCTTT. Its translation is CASWGGGTEAFF.

This clonotype appeared many times. The chain has TRBV27 and TRBJ1-6; the match to TRBD1 covers 9 bases. Germline trimming cut 5 bases from V and 6 bases from J; bases unmatched to any gene: 11. Looked up from germline, CDR1 is MNHEY and CDR2 is SMNVEV (reference sequence). The CDR3 has 17 residues. CDR3 coding DNA: TGTGCCAGCAGTCCCGGGACAGGGAGGATAACTAATTCACCCCTCCACTTT. Amino acids: CASSPGTGRITNSPLHF.

This chain uses TRBV28 with TRBJ1-1, with D perhaps TRBD1 (5 bases). Germline loops: CDR1 MDHEN, CDR2 SYDVKM. V was pared by 6 bases and J by 5 bases, with 19 bases between. The CDR3 consists of 15 residues. CDR3 in DNA: TGTGCCAGCAGAACTCTCGGGGGGGTTGGTACTGAAGCTTTCTTT. It encodes CASRTLGGVGTEAFF.

For this clonotype: This clone may be a read error of a much larger clone one base away. The rearrangement joins TRBV11-2 to TRBJ2-7, with TRBD2 matching over 13 bases. CDR1 SGHAT and CDR2 FQNNGV come from the germline V gene. The length of the CDR3 is 18 residues. CDR3 bases: TGTGCCAGAAGCTTTCATACCCCGGGACTAGCGGGATCGTACGAGCAGTACTTC. As protein: CARSFHTPGLAGSYEQYF.

This clonotype was recorded many times. The chain couples TRBV11-1 to TRBJ1-1; D not certain. The germline CDR1 and CDR2 sequences are SGHAT and FQDESV (reference sequence). CDR3 length: 15 amino acids. Trimming removed 1 base at V and 7 bases at J, with 16 bases between. The CDR3 loop reads CASSLGGRNAHEAFF. Written as DNA, the CDR3 is TGTGCCAGCAGCTTAGGGGGTCGAAACGCCCATGAAGCTTTCTTT.

At least ten counts were recorded for this clonotype. V is TRBV11-1 and J is TRBJ2-7; 7 bases are a match to TRBD1. The J segment lost 7 bases and the V segment lost 2 bases, leaving 2 bases of the junction unmatched. The CDR3 loop spans 12 amino acids. Germline CDR1 is SGHAT and CDR2 is FQDESV (reference sequence). CDR3 bases: TGTGCCAGCAGCTTAACAGGGGTGGAGCAGTACTTC. The encoded protein is CASSLTGVEQYF. The full variable domain, completed using reference TRBV11-1 and TRBJ2-7, is EAEVAQSPRYKITEKSQAVAFWCDPISGHATLYWYRQILGQGPELLVQFQDESVVDDSQLPKDRFSAERLKGVDSTLKIQPAELGDSAMYLCASSLTGVEQYFGPGTRLTVT.

This clonotype came up many times. The chain uses TRBV20-1 and TRBJ2-7; 12 nucleotides agree with TRBD2. CDR1 is DFQATT and CDR2 is SNEGSKA in the germline V gene (reference sequence). V trimming: 6 bases; J trimming: 6 bases; junction bases outside the gene matches: 6. The CDR3 consists of 13 residues. The CDR3 here is CSAVTSGRSEQYF. DNA of the CDR3: TGCAGTGCGGTGACTAGCGGGAGAAGCGAGCAGTACTTC.

This clonotype showed up many times. The V call is TRBV28, the J call TRBJ1-2, with TRBD1 matching 7 bases. The CDR3 totals 13 residues. Unmatched junction bases numbered 4, after V lost 4 bases and J lost 5 bases. Germline values: CDR1 MDHEN, CDR2 SYDVKM. The DNA of the CDR3 is TGTGCCAGCAGTTACAGGGGAGGGTATGGCTACACCTTC. Residues: CASSYRGGYGYTF.

The chain employs TRBV2 and TRBJ1-2; no firm D call. This CDR3 is built from 13 residues. The V end lost 5 bases, the J end lost 1 base, and 8 bases lay between the germline ends. Germline CDR1 SNHLY, CDR2 FYNNEI. CDR3 protein: CASSNTGNYGYTF. CDR3 in DNA: TGTGCCAGCAGTAATACCGGTAACTATGGCTACACCTTC.

The V and J genes are TRBV28 and TRBJ1-5; D is unclear. V shed 4 bases and J shed 5 bases, with 12 bases lying between them. Germline lookup yields CDR1 MDHEN and CDR2 SYDVKM. The CDR3 is 14 residues long. CDR3 sequence: CASSSLEGDQPQHF. The CDR3 region has the DNA TGTGCCAGCAGTTCTCTGGAGGGAGATCAGCCCCAGCATTTT.

This clonotype was seen only a few times. The rearrangement joins TRBV20-1 to TRBJ1-6; a weak D match, TRBD1 (5 bases). The CDR3 runs to 15 residues. Germline V lookup: CDR1 DFQATT, CDR2 SNEGSKA (reference sequence). V was trimmed by 3 bases and J by 7 bases, leaving 16 bases between them. The CDR3 loop reads CSARDPGPRNSPLHF. CDR3 bases: TGCAGTGCTAGGGATCCGGGACCCCGGAATTCACCCCTCCACTTT.

This clonotype was seen ten or more times. The genes are TRBV15 and TRBJ1-2; no definite D call. The CDR3 has 14 amino acids. V was shortened by 0 bases and J by 3 bases, with 8 bases between the two germline ends. The germline V gene has CDR1 LNHNV and CDR2 YYDKDF (reference sequence). The CDR3 DNA reads as TGTGCCACCAGCAGAGATCTAAGGGACTATGGCTACACCTTC. Encoded protein: CATSRDLRDYGYTF. Drawing the rest from reference TRBV15 and TRBJ1-2, the complete variable domain is DAMVIQNPRYQVTQFGKPVTLSCSQTLNHNVMYWYQQKSSQAPKLLFHYYDKDFNNEADTPDNFQSRRPNTSFCFLDIRSPGLGDTAMYLCATSRDLRDYGYTFGSGTRLTVV.